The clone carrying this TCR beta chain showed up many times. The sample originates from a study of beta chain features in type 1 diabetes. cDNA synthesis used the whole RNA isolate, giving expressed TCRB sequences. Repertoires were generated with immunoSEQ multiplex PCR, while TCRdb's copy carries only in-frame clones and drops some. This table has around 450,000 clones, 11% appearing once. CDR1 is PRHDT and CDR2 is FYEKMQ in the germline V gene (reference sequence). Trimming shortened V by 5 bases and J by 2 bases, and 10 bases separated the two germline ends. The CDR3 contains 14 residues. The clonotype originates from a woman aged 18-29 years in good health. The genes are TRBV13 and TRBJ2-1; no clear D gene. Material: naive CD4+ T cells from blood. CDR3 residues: CASSANGAYNEQFF. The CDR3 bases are TGTGCCAGCAGCGCAAATGGGGCCTACAATGAGCAGTTCTTC.